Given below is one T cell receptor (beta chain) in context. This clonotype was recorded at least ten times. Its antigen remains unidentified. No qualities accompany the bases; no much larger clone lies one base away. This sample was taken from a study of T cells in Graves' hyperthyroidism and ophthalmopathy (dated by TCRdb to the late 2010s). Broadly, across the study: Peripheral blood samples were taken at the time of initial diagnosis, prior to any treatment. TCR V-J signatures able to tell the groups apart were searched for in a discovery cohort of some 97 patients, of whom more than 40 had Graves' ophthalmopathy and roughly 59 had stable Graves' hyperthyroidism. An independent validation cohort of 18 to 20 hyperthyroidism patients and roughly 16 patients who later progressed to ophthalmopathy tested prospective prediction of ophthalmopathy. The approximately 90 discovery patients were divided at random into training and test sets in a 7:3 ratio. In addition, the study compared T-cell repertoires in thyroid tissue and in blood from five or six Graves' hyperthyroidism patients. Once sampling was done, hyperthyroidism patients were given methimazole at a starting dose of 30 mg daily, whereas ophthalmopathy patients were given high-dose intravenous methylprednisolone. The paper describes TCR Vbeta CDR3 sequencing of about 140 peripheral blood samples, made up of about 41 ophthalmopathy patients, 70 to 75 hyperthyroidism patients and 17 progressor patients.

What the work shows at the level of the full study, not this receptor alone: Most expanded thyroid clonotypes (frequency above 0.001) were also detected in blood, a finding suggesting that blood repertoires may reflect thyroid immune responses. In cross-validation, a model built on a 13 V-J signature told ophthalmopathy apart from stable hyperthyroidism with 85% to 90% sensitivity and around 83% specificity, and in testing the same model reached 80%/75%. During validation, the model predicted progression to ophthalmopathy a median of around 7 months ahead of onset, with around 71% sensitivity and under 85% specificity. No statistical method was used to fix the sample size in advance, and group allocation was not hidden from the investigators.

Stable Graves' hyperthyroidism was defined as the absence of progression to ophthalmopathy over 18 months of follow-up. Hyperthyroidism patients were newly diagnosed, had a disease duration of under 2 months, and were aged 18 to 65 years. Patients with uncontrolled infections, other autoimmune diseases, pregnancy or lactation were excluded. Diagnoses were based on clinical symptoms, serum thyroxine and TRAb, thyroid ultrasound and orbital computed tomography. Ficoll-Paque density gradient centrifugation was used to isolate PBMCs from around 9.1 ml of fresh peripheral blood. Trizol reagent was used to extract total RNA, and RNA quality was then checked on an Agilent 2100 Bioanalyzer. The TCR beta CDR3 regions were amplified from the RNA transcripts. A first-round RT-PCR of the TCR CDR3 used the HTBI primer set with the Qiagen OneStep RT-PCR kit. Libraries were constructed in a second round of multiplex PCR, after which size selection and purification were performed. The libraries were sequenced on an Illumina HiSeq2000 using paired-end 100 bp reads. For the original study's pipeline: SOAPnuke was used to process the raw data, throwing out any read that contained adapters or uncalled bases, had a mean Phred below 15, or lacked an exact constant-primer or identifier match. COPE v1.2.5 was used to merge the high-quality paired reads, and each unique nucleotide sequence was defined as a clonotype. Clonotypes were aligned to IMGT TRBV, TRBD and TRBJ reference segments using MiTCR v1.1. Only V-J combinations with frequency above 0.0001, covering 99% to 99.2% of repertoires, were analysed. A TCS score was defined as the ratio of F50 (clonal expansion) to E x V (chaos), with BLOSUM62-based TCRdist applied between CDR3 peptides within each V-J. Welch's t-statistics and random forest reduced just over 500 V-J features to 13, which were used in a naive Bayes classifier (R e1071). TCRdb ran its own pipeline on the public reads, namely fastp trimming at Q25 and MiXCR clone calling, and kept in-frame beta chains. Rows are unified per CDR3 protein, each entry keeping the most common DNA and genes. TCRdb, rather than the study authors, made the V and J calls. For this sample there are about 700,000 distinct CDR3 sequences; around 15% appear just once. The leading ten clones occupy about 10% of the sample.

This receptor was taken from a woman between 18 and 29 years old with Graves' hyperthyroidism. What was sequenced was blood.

The CDR3 reads CASRRLAGGHEQFF. The DNA reads as follows: TGTGCCAGCAGGCGGCTAGCGGGAGGTCATGAGCAGTTCTTC. The chain joins TRBV11-2 to TRBJ2-1; the central 11 bases match TRBD2. The CDR3 spans 14 residues, from the cysteine through the phenylalanine. Only CDR3 DNA remains: 42 bases, in frame from the first base. The germline V end is reduced by 6 bases and the J end by 8 bases; junction bases left unmatched: 6. CDR1 is given as SGHAT and CDR2 as FQNNGV, both from the germline V gene.